This passage covers 16 T cell receptor beta chains from one sample sequenced in a study of blood T cell repertoires in COVID-19. The table came from immunoSEQ multiplex PCR; TCRdb's copy has only in-frame clones and leaves some out. The sample carries around 140,000 clones, around 82% recorded once. The sample consisted of PBMCs or T cells enriched from blood (not recorded which). These receptors originate from a man in his fifties in a cohort exposed to, infected with or recovered from COVID-19 (not recorded which).

The gene calls are TRBV9 and TRBJ2-3; tentatively, D is TRBD2 (5 bases). V gave up 4 bases and J gave up 4 bases, with 13 bases separating them. Germline CDR1 and CDR2: SGDLS and YYNGEE. The CDR3 is 14 residues long. The CDR3 DNA reads TGTGCCAGCAGCCCCATCAGAGGGCCAGATACGCAGTATTTT. This codes for CASSPIRGPDTQYF.

The CDR3 loop is CASSFRGMYGDTQYF. DNA of the CDR3: TGTGCCAGCAGTTTTCGGGGGATGTATGGAGATACGCAGTATTTT. The chain carries TRBV27 and TRBJ2-3, with a weak D call TRBD2 (6 bases). This CDR3 is 15 amino acids long. Germline loops: CDR1 MNHEY, CDR2 SMNVEV (reference sequence). V shed 3 bases and J shed 5 bases, with 15 bases lying between them.

V gene TRBV2 combines with J gene TRBJ2-7, with D possibly matching TRBD2 (6 bases). Germline CDR1 SNHLY, CDR2 FYNNEI. The germline V and J ends were trimmed by 3 bases and 3 bases, with 12 bases remaining between them. The CDR3 has 14 residues. The CDR3 DNA reads TGTGCCAGCAGTGATTCGGGGCGGGACTACGAGCAGTACTTC. Translated, it gives CASSDSGRDYEQYF.

CDR3 nucleotides: TGTGCCAGTAGTGCAGACAGGGGAACTAACTATGGCTACACCTTC. Translation: CASSADRGTNYGYTF. The genes are TRBV19 and TRBJ1-2; 8 nucleotides match TRBD1. Germline values: CDR1 LNHDA, CDR2 SQIVND (reference sequence). The CDR3 has 15 amino acids. J was trimmed by 0 bases and V by 5 bases; bases with no gene match: 5.

Note on this clone: A read error may produce the germline difference seen at one junction end. The J gene is TRBJ2-7, the V gene TRBV6-2 or TRBV6-3, with a possible D match to TRBD1 (6 bases). This CDR3 has 12 residues. Germline CDR1 is MNHEY and CDR2 is SVGEGT. The CDR3 DNA sequence: TGTGCCAGCAGTTACTCGGGGGCTCCCCGGGACTTC. Encoded protein: CASSYSGAPRDF.

The CDR3 spells CASSLTGLAYGYTF. In nucleotides, the CDR3 is TGCGCCAGCAGCTTGACAGGGCTAGCCTATGGCTACACCTTC. The genes are TRBV5-1 and TRBJ1-2, with D tentatively TRBD1 (6 bases). Germline V CDR1 and CDR2: SGHRS, YFSETQ. This CDR3 has 14 amino acids. V lost 1 base to trimming and J lost 4 bases, with 11 bases between them.

This chain joins TRBV6-1 and TRBJ1-6; D is undetermined. CDR3 length: 16 residues. V lost 4 bases and J 5 bases, leaving 15 bases between the germline ends. Germline assignment: CDR1 MNHNS and CDR2 SASEGT. The CDR3 is CASSASVVLHNSPLHF. CDR3 DNA: TGTGCCAGCAGTGCCAGCGTGGTCTTACATAATTCACCCCTCCACTTT.

The chain recombines TRBV24-1 with TRBJ1-2; a possible D gene is TRBD1 (5 bases). The CDR3 has 13 residues. V lost 5 bases, J lost 4 bases, and 10 bases lay in between. Per germline, CDR1 KGHDR and CDR2 SFDVKD. The CDR3 protein is CATSGGEAYGYTF. The CDR3 DNA reads as TGTGCCACCAGTGGGGGGGAGGCCTATGGCTACACCTTC.

This clone appeared a few times. The rearrangement uses TRBV19 and TRBJ2-1; D perhaps matches TRBD1 (5 bases). Trimming stripped 7 bases from V and 2 bases from J, with 12 bases between. Germline assignment: CDR1 LNHDA and CDR2 SQIVND (reference sequence). This CDR3 comprises 14 residues. This CDR3 is CASKVGATYNEQFF. CDR3 sequence (DNA): TGTGCCAGTAAGGTAGGGGCCACCTACAATGAGCAGTTCTTC.

This clone was detected only once. This chain links TRBV6-5 with TRBJ2-7; D may be TRBD1 (7 bases). V lost 6 bases and J 3 bases, leaving 12 bases between the germline ends. Germline V gives CDR1 MNHEY, CDR2 SVGAGI. The CDR3 contains 13 residues. The CDR3 here is CASRNRGGYEQYF. The CDR3 DNA follows: TGTGCCAGCAGAAACAGGGGAGGCTACGAGCAGTACTTC.

The gene calls are TRBV30 and TRBJ2-4; perhaps TRBD1 as D (6 bases). V was shortened by 3 bases and J by 9 bases, with 18 bases between the two germline ends. The CDR3 sequence is 14 residues long. Germline loops: CDR1 GTSNPN, CDR2 SVGIG (reference sequence). The CDR3 DNA is TGTGCCTGGAGAGGAGCGTACAGGGCGGGCATTCAGTACTTC. Translated: CAWRGAYRAGIQYF.

The chain recombines TRBV4-1 with TRBJ1-6, with D tentatively TRBD1 (6 bases). Germline V gene lookup returns CDR1 MGHRA and CDR2 YSYEKL. V lost 1 base and J 4 bases, leaving 8 bases between the germline ends. The CDR3 length is 15 residues. The CDR3 loop is CASSQGTGYNSPLHF. The CDR3 coding sequence is TGCGCCAGCAGCCAAGGCACAGGGTATAATTCACCCCTCCACTTT.

The gene calls are TRBV9 and TRBJ2-1, with 9 bases identical to TRBD2. CDR1 is SGDLS, CDR2 YYNGEE, per germline. V lost 0 bases to trimming and J lost 8 bases; unmatched junction nucleotides: 9. This CDR3 spans 16 amino acids. CDR3: CASSVGGAGGVDEQFF. The CDR3 bases are TGTGCCAGCAGCGTAGGAGGCGCGGGAGGGGTCGATGAGCAGTTCTTC. The variable domain in full, completed from reference TRBV9 and TRBJ2-1, reads DSGVTQTPKHLITATGQRVTLRCSPRSGDLSVYWYQQSLDQGLQFLIQYYNGEERAKGNILERFSAQQFPDLHSELNLSSLELGDSALYFCASSVGGAGGVDEQFFGPGTRLTVL.

The J gene is TRBJ1-2, the V gene TRBV10-3; 8 bases line up with TRBD1. V was pared by 1 base and J by 8 bases, with 6 bases of the junction left unmatched. Germline CDR1 is ENHRY and CDR2 is SYGVKD. This CDR3 is 14 amino acids long. CDR3 loop: CAISELQGAGGYTF. CDR3 nucleotides: TGTGCCATCAGTGAGTTGCAGGGGGCCGGGGGCTACACCTTC.

The DNA for the CDR3 is TGTGCCAGTAGTAGACAGGGAGCAAGGGGGACGCAGTATTTT. Amino acid sequence: CASSRQGARGTQYF. The V gene is TRBV19, the J gene TRBJ2-3, with 7 bases identical to TRBD1. After removal of 4 bases from V and 9 bases from J, the junction contained 10 bases not matched to a gene. Germline CDR1 is LNHDA and CDR2 is SQIVND (reference sequence). The CDR3 has 14 residues.

This clone was recorded only once. The chain joins TRBV5-1 to TRBJ2-6, with a possible D match to TRBD2 (5 bases). The CDR3 spans 16 residues. The V and J ends lost 4 bases and 3 bases respectively, with 14 bases between them. Germline V gives CDR1 SGHRS, CDR2 YFSETQ. Here the CDR3 DNA reads TGCGCCAGCAGCCACGGGTTAGGGAGTGGGGCCAACGTCCTGACTTTC. Its translation: CASSHGLGSGANVLTF.